One sample yielded the 24 T cell receptor beta chains listed below, sequenced in a study of T cells in tumors after PD-1 blockade. Sequenced by immunoSEQ multiplex PCR; TCRdb stores in-frame clones only, minus some. The table includes 23,000 or so clones, around four fifths detected once. This sample comprised PBMCs, obtained after anti-PD-1 treatment. These receptors originate from a human donor with basal cell carcinoma.

This clone appeared once. Germline and junction disagree at one end, which may indicate a read error. The rearrangement uses TRBV7-9 and TRBJ2-7; D remains unclear. The CDR3 is made up of 13 amino acids. Germline V gene data show CDR1 as SEHNR and CDR2 as FQNEAQ (reference sequence). The DNA of the CDR3 is TGTGCCAGCAGCTTTCTTACTGACCCGGACGGTCGCTTC. This codes for CASSFLTDPDGRF.

This clone was counted only a few times. This sequence joins TRBV10-2 and TRBJ1-5; D not certain. V lost 8 bases to trimming and J lost 4 bases, with 12 bases between them. This CDR3 has 13 residues. CDR1 is WSHSY and CDR2 is SAAADI in the germline V gene. The CDR3 sequence: CASLEHLNQPQHF. CDR3 DNA: TGCGCCAGCCTTGAACATTTAAATCAGCCCCAGCATTTT.

The J gene is TRBJ1-1, the V gene TRBV5-6, with a tentative D call TRBD1 (5 bases). In germline, CDR1 is SGHDT, CDR2 YYEEEE. V shed 0 bases and J shed 4 bases, with 13 bases lying between them. The CDR3 runs 15 residues. Written as DNA, the CDR3 is TGTGCCAGCAGCTTGGTTCAGGGATCGGGCACTGAAGCTTTCTTT. Translation: CASSLVQGSGTEAFF.

This chain joins TRBV2 and TRBJ1-5, with 8 nucleotides matching TRBD1. V lost 4 bases, J lost 0 bases, and 2 bases stayed unmatched. The CDR3 consists of 15 residues. Germline-derived CDR1 and CDR2 are SNHLY and FYNNEI. Here the CDR3 DNA reads TGTGCCAGCAGTGCGCAGGGGGCTAGCAATCAGCCCCAGCATTTT. Translation: CASSAQGASNQPQHF.

The V call is TRBV19, the J call TRBJ1-5, with TRBD1 as a possible D gene (5 bases). From germline, CDR1 is LNHDA and CDR2 SQIVND (reference sequence). The germline V and J ends were trimmed by 10 bases and 5 bases, with 21 bases remaining between them. This CDR3 comprises 15 residues. CDR3 sequence (DNA): TGTGCCACCGCGATTTCCGACAGTCCCTATCAGCCCCAGCATTTT. Its protein product is CATAISDSPYQPQHF.

The chain recombines TRBV12-3 or TRBV12-4 with TRBJ1-3; D is ambiguous. The CDR3 is 13 residues long. Deletions cut 6 bases from V and 0 bases from J, with 6 bases between. CDR3 in DNA: TGTGCCAGCAGCAGGACCTCTGGAAACACCATATATTTT. This encodes CASSRTSGNTIYF.

V and J are TRBV5-5 and TRBJ2-2, with D perhaps matching TRBD2 (5 bases). Trimming stripped 1 base from V and 5 bases from J, with 12 bases between. There are 15 residues in the CDR3. The germline CDR1 and CDR2 sequences are SGHKS and YYEKEE (reference sequence). For the CDR3, the DNA is TGTGCCAGCAGCTTGCGGGAACTCGATACCGGGGAGCTGTTTTTT. Amino acids: CASSLRELDTGELFF.

The genes are TRBV5-6 and TRBJ2-1; D perhaps matches TRBD1 (6 bases). Germline V gene sequence: CDR1 SGHDT, CDR2 YYEEEE. The V gene lost 6 bases and the J gene lost 0 bases, with 13 bases spanning the gap. This CDR3 is built from 15 residues. The chain's CDR3 is CASNSDSSSYNEQFF. The CDR3 DNA reads TGTGCCAGCAATTCGGACAGCAGCTCCTACAATGAGCAGTTCTTC. Filled out from reference TRBV5-6 and TRBJ2-1, the complete variable domain reads DAGVTQSPTHLIKTRGQQVTLRCSPKSGHDTVSWYQQALGQGPQFIFQYYEEEERQRGNFPDRFSGHQFPNYSSELNVNALLLGDSALYLCASNSDSSSYNEQFFGPGTRLTVL.

The V call is TRBV7-3, the J call TRBJ2-1; weak D call: TRBD2 (6 bases). V was cut by 1 base and J by 8 bases, with 15 bases left in between. Germline V gene sequence: CDR1 SGHTA, CDR2 FQGTGA. The CDR3 totals 15 residues. CDR3 protein: CASSLKAGTFDEQFF. The CDR3, as DNA: TGTGCCAGCAGCTTAAAGGCGGGAACCTTCGATGAGCAGTTCTTC.

The chain has TRBV19 and TRBJ1-6, with D possibly being TRBD1 (5 bases). CDR1 is LNHDA and CDR2 is SQIVND in the germline V gene (reference sequence). V shed 7 bases and J shed 7 bases, with 20 bases lying between them. This CDR3 is 16 amino acids long. The CDR3 protein is CASNTGGRVGNSPLHF. CDR3 sequence (DNA): TGTGCCAGTAACACAGGCGGCAGGGTGGGAAATTCACCCCTCCACTTT.

V and J are TRBV7-8 and TRBJ2-2, with 11 bases identical to TRBD2. CDR3 length: 16 residues. Germline CDR1 is SGHVS and CDR2 is FQNEAQ. V trimming: 5 bases; J trimming: 3 bases; junction bases outside the gene matches: 5. CDR3: CASSLIAGGDTGELFF. The CDR3 nucleotides read TGTGCCAGCAGCCTGATAGCGGGGGGGGACACCGGGGAGCTGTTTTTT.

There are a few counts of this clone. The chain uses TRBV4-2 and TRBJ2-5, with a weak D call TRBD2 (7 bases). V was shortened by 7 bases and J by 0 bases, with 15 bases between the two germline ends. Germline values: CDR1 LGHNA, CDR2 YNFKEQ. The CDR3 is made up of 15 amino acids. The CDR3 DNA sequence: TGTGCCAGCAATTGGGGGGGGGCTAACCAAGAGACCCAGTACTTC. It specifies CASNWGGANQETQYF.

This chain joins TRBV30 and TRBJ1-5; 8 nucleotides agree with TRBD1. Losses at the gene ends were 2 bases for V and 3 bases for J; bases not matched to a gene: 6. This CDR3 is 15 amino acids long. Germline CDR1 is GTSNPN and CDR2 is SVGIG (reference sequence). The CDR3: CAWSFAGGPNQPQHF. CDR3 DNA sequence: TGTGCCTGGAGTTTCGCAGGGGGCCCCAATCAGCCCCAGCATTTT.

This chain links TRBV30 with TRBJ2-7; 10 nucleotides match TRBD1. The germline CDR1 and CDR2 sequences are GTSNPN and SVGIG (reference sequence). The CDR3 runs to 12 residues. The V gene end was trimmed by 4 bases and the J gene end by 6 bases; junction bases not matched to a gene: 3. CDR3 DNA: TGTGCCTGGATCAGGACAGGGGGCGAGCAGTACTTC. This codes for CAWIRTGGEQYF. Supplemented by reference TRBV30 and TRBJ2-7, the full variable domain reads SQTIHQWPATLVQPVGSPLSLECTVEGTSNPNLYWYRQAAGRGLQLLFYSVGIGQISSEVPQNLSASRPQDRQFILSSKKLLLSDSGFYLCAWIRTGGEQYFGPGTRLTVT.

The V gene is TRBV18, the J gene TRBJ2-3; D gene unclear. V was trimmed by 2 bases and J by 6 bases, leaving 9 bases between them. The length of the CDR3 is 13 residues. CDR1 is KGHSH, CDR2 LQKENI, per germline. The CDR3 DNA follows: TGTGCCAGCTCACCAATTGTTGCGGATACGCAGTATTTT. Encoded protein: CASSPIVADTQYF.

This clone was counted once. The V gene is TRBV7-3, the J gene TRBJ1-2; D is uncertain. This CDR3 is built from 12 residues. Germline V gene lookup returns CDR1 SGHTA and CDR2 FQGTGA. The ends were cut back, 5 bases at V and 7 bases at J, with 11 bases in the middle. CDR3 in DNA: TGTGCCAGCAGCGAGTCGGGTAGTGGCTACACCTTC. Amino acids: CASSESGSGYTF.

The V gene is TRBV5-6, the J gene TRBJ1-1; 8 nucleotides agree with TRBD1. The germline V gene encodes CDR1 SGHDT and CDR2 YYEEEE. The CDR3 is 13 residues long. V was clipped by 3 bases and J by 12 bases; unmatched bases: 10. CDR3 region: CASSSEQGVRTFF. The CDR3 bases are TGTGCCAGCAGCTCGGAACAGGGGGTCCGGACTTTCTTT.

This clone was seen more than once but under ten times. This rearrangement joins TRBV5-1 to TRBJ2-5; TRBD2 agrees at 7 bases. Germline V gene data show CDR1 as SGHRS and CDR2 as YFSETQ. The CDR3 totals 13 residues. Trimming removed 4 bases from V and 5 bases from J; junction bases left unmatched: 5. The CDR3 reads CASSGTITETQYF. CDR3 DNA: TGCGCCAGCAGCGGGACTATTACGGAGACCCAGTACTTC.

The V call is TRBV14, the J call TRBJ1-4; D is perhaps TRBD1 (5 bases). The CDR3 is made up of 13 amino acids. Germline CDR1 SGHDN, CDR2 FVKESK. Trimming removed 2 bases from V and 13 bases from J, with 14 bases in between. The CDR3, as DNA: TGTGCCAGCAGCCAACCGGGGACCACCCGACTGTTTTTT. It codes for CASSQPGTTRLFF. Together with reference TRBV14 and TRBJ1-4, the CDR3 gives the full variable domain: EAGVTQFPSHSVIEKGQTVTLRCDPISGHDNLYWYRRVMGKEIKFLLHFVKESKQDESGMPNNRFLAERTGGTYSTLKVQPAELEDSGVYFCASSQPGTTRLFFGSGTQLSVL.

The J gene is TRBJ1-6, the V gene TRBV2; TRBD1 might be the D (5 bases). The V gene lost 8 bases and the J gene lost 1 base, with 12 bases spanning the gap. CDR1 and CDR2 (germline): SNHLY, FYNNEI. This CDR3 contains 15 residues. For the CDR3, the DNA is TGTGCCAGCGAGCGAAGGGGTTCCTATAATTCACCCCTCCACTTT. It is translated as CASERRGSYNSPLHF. The variable domain in full, completed from reference TRBV2 and TRBJ1-6, reads EPEVTQTPSHQVTQMGQEVILRCVPISNHLYFYWYRQILGQKVEFLVSFYNNEISEKSEIFDDQFSVERPDGSNFTLKIRSTKLEDSAMYFCASERRGSYNSPLHFGNGTRLTVT.

The J gene is TRBJ1-2, the V gene TRBV4-1; D ambiguous. With 1 base removed from V and 4 bases from J, the gap between germline ends came to 10 bases. Per the germline V gene, CDR1 is MGHRA and CDR2 is YSYEKL. This CDR3 spans 14 amino acids. As DNA, the CDR3 is TGCGCCAGCAGCCAAGTAGGTACAGCCTATGGCTACACCTTC. This gives the protein CASSQVGTAYGYTF.

The CDR3 reads CAISGTNEKLFF. The CDR3 nucleotides read TGTGCCATCAGCGGAACTAATGAAAAACTGTTTTTT. V usage is TRBV10-3 and J usage is TRBJ1-4; D is ambiguous. Per the germline V gene, CDR1 is ENHRY and CDR2 is SYGVKD. The CDR3 length is 12 residues. Trimming cost V 6 bases and J 1 base, with 3 bases left between them.

This chain links TRBV18 with TRBJ2-7, with a tentative D call TRBD1 (5 bases). Per germline, CDR1 KGHSH and CDR2 LQKENI. The ends were cut back, 0 bases at V and 4 bases at J, with 22 bases in the middle. The CDR3 is 18 amino acids. The CDR3 loop reads CASSPPFTGPGLVYEQYF. CDR3 in DNA: TGTGCCAGCTCACCACCGTTTACAGGCCCGGGCTTAGTATACGAGCAGTACTTC.

This clone was recorded only once. Germline and junction disagree at one end, which may indicate a read error. The chain recombines TRBV6-5 with TRBJ1-2, with D unclear. The CDR3 length is 12 residues. Per the germline V gene, CDR1 is MNHEY and CDR2 is SVGAGI. The DNA for the CDR3 is TGTGCCAGCAAACCTACCGGGTGGAGTAGTTCCTTC. Amino acids: CASKPTGWSSSF.